Presented here are 17 T cell receptor beta chains from one specimen sequenced in a study of neoadjuvant anti-PD-1 for oral cavity cancer. The protocol was immunoSEQ multiplex PCR, while the TCRdb copy is restricted to in-frame clones and leaves out a portion. The sample includes 33,000 or so clones, 80% seen only once; the top ten take 3.4%. Time point of the sample: after neoadjuvant nivolumab, at surgical resection. The sample was PBMCs, taken after nivolumab (anti-PD-1) treatment. Receptors were obtained from a person aged 40-85 years with oral cavity squamous cell carcinoma.

This clone was detected only a few times. V gene TRBV7-9 combines with J gene TRBJ1-6, with 11 bases lining up with TRBD1. Germline lookup yields CDR1 SEHNR and CDR2 FQNEAQ (reference sequence). This CDR3 is built from 18 residues. J lost 5 bases, V lost 5 bases, and 11 bases had no gene match. CDR3 DNA: TGTGCCAGCAGCCCCCCCGGGGACAGGGGGATCAATAATTCACCCCTCCACTTT. It codes for CASSPPGDRGINNSPLHF.

The DNA of the CDR3 is TGTGCCAGCTCACCACTGGGGGGCGTCCACGAGCAGTACTTC. As protein: CASSPLGGVHEQYF. V usage is TRBV18 and J usage is TRBJ2-7; the D call may be TRBD1 or TRBD2 (6 bases each). Germline loops: CDR1 KGHSH, CDR2 LQKENI. Trimming removed 1 base at V and 5 bases at J, with 12 bases between. The CDR3 is 14 residues long.

The CDR3 protein is CASSLAATGSSRGYTF. The CDR3 bases are TGCGCCAGCAGCTTGGCTGCGACAGGGTCCAGTCGGGGCTACACCTTC. This chain links TRBV5-1 with TRBJ1-2; 7 positions agree with TRBD1. The CDR3 sequence is 16 residues long. Germline trimming cut 0 bases from V and 8 bases from J; bases unmatched to any gene: 13. Germline V gene data show CDR1 as SGHRS and CDR2 as YFSETQ.

This sequence joins TRBV29-1 and TRBJ1-1; D remains ambiguous. The CDR3 is 10 amino acids. Germline V CDR1 and CDR2: SQVTM, ANQGSEA. Trimming pared 7 bases from V and 6 bases from J, leaving 9 bases between. The CDR3 here is CSGLWAEAFF. CDR3 DNA sequence: TGCAGCGGGCTCTGGGCTGAAGCTTTCTTT.

The V and J genes are TRBV6-5 and TRBJ1-1; 10 bases are a match to TRBD1. The CDR3 loop spans 15 amino acids. Germline V CDR1 and CDR2: MNHEY, SVGAGI. V lost 2 bases, J lost 10 bases, and 10 bases stayed unmatched. The CDR3 sequence: CASSYRLDRGKGAFF. The CDR3 DNA reads TGTGCCAGCAGTTACAGGTTGGACAGGGGGAAGGGAGCTTTCTTT.

The V gene is TRBV6-1, the J gene TRBJ1-6, with D hard to call. Germline CDR1 reads MNHNS; CDR2 reads SASEGT. This CDR3 region has 17 residues. Trimming shortened V by 0 bases and J by 0 bases, and 9 bases separated the two germline ends. CDR3 nucleotide sequence: TGTGCCAGCAGTGAAGCCGTCCACAGCTCCTATAATTCACCCCTCCACTTT. Translating it yields CASSEAVHSSYNSPLHF.

The gene calls are TRBV6-5 and TRBJ1-3; D remains unclear. Trimming took 10 bases from V and 0 from J, leaving 13 bases between them. Germline V gene sequence: CDR1 MNHEY, CDR2 SVGAGI. The CDR3 extends over 14 amino acids. DNA of the CDR3: TGTGCCACTTGGCCATCCAACTCTGGAAACACCATATATTTT. It encodes CATWPSNSGNTIYF.

J is TRBJ1-6 and V is TRBV10-3; D gene uncertain. Germline V gene lookup returns CDR1 ENHRY and CDR2 SYGVKD. The CDR3 spans 15 residues. Trimming took off 3 bases at V and 4 bases at J, with 10 bases between the two ends. CDR3 nucleotide sequence: TGTGCCATCAGTGACGCCGGGAGGTATAATTCACCCCTCCACTTT. Translating it yields CAISDAGRYNSPLHF.

By share, this clone ranks as medium-sized. V usage is TRBV6-6 and J usage is TRBJ2-4; a weak D match, TRBD1 (6 bases). Germline lookup yields CDR1 MNHNY and CDR2 SVGAGI (reference sequence). This CDR3 has 15 amino acids. Deletions cut 6 bases from V and 1 base from J, with 13 bases between. The CDR3 here is CASSSFTGAKNIQYF. The CDR3 DNA is TGTGCCAGCAGCTCCTTCACAGGGGCCAAAAACATTCAGTACTTC.

This clone was seen a few times. J is TRBJ1-1 and V is TRBV14, with 7 bases matching TRBD1. There are 14 residues in the CDR3. The V gene's germline CDR1 is SGHDN and CDR2 FVKESK. V lost 5 bases, J lost 4 bases, and 7 bases stayed unmatched. The CDR3 spells CASSKQGLFTEAFF. The CDR3 nucleotides are TGTGCCAGCAGCAAACAGGGGTTGTTCACTGAAGCTTTCTTT.

The chain links TRBV18 to TRBJ1-2, with D perhaps TRBD1 (5 bases). CDR1 is KGHSH and CDR2 is LQKENI in the germline V gene. Trimming left V 3 bases short and J 3 bases short, with 14 bases between. This CDR3 is 15 amino acids long. The DNA of the CDR3 is TGTGCCAGCTCACCGTCGGCAGGGTTGGACTATGGCTACACCTTC. Amino acid sequence: CASSPSAGLDYGYTF.

This clone appeared once. This rearrangement joins TRBV7-9 to TRBJ1-4, with 10 nucleotides matching TRBD1. The CDR3 runs to 14 residues. CDR1 is SEHNR, CDR2 FQNEAQ, per germline (reference sequence). The V gene end was trimmed by 5 bases and the J gene end by 7 bases; junction bases not matched to a gene: 4. Written as DNA, the CDR3 is TGTGCCAGCAGCGACCGGGACAGGGGTGAAAAACTGTTTTTT. Its protein product is CASSDRDRGEKLFF.

V and J are TRBV11-3 and TRBJ2-5; D tentatively reads TRBD1 or TRBD2 (6 bases each). The V gene's germline CDR1 is SGHNT and CDR2 YENEEA. This CDR3 is 13 amino acids long. Trimming took off 3 bases at V and 4 bases at J, with 9 bases between the two ends. CDR3 amino acids: CASSLGGGETQYF. In nucleotides, the CDR3 is TGTGCCAGCAGCTTGGGGGGCGGAGAGACCCAGTACTTC.

The rearrangement uses TRBV6-6 and TRBJ2-3, with D possibly being TRBD1 (6 bases). Trimming stripped 6 bases from V and 1 base from J, with 17 bases between. The germline V gene encodes CDR1 MNHNY and CDR2 SVGAGI (reference sequence). The CDR3 has 16 residues. The DNA of the CDR3 is TGTGCCAGCAGACCTACGGACGCAGGGGGCACAGATACGCAGTATTTT. Protein: CASRPTDAGGTDTQYF.

Worth noting for this clone: Other DNA sequences from this sample encode an identical CDR3 as well. V and J are TRBV5-1 and TRBJ1-3; no definite D call. CDR3 length: 14 residues. CDR1 and CDR2 from the germline V gene are SGHRS and YFSETQ. V was clipped by 0 bases and J by 0 bases, with 4 bases between them. CDR3 bases: TGCGCCAGCAGCTTGGGAGACTCTGGAAACACCATATATTTT. Translating gives CASSLGDSGNTIYF.

This rearrangement joins TRBV13 to TRBJ2-1; tentative D call: TRBD2 (5 bases). The V gene lost 2 bases and the J gene lost 10 bases, with 12 bases spanning the gap. Germline lookup yields CDR1 PRHDT and CDR2 FYEKMQ (reference sequence). The length of the CDR3 is 13 residues. The CDR3 here is CASSLTPRGEQFF. DNA of the CDR3: TGTGCCAGCAGCTTAACCCCCCGCGGGGAGCAGTTCTTC.

The count of this clone is one. The J gene is TRBJ1-1, the V gene TRBV6-6; TRBD1 matches at 7 bases. This CDR3 has 13 amino acids. CDR1 MNHNY and CDR2 SVGAGI come from the germline V gene (reference sequence). V gave up 5 bases and J gave up 5 bases; unmatched junction bases: 5. The CDR3 sequence is CASSPGQTTEAFF. As DNA, the CDR3 is TGTGCCAGCAGTCCGGGACAGACTACTGAAGCTTTCTTT.